This T cell receptor (beta chain) originates from a study of cytomegalovirus exposure and HLA in healthy donors. Study as a whole: Most genotyped donors, roughly 83% of roughly 400, had Caucasian-associated genetic ancestry.

V was clipped by 8 bases and J by 8 bases, with 9 bases between them. The CDR3 is made up of 10 amino acids. Germline values: CDR1 SNHLY, CDR2 FYNNEI. PCR amplification relied on 60 Vbeta primers (plus 13 Jbeta primers). In the original analysis: Later reanalysis found 80 million or so unique TCR beta chains, around 9.9 million of them shared. Assay used: immunoSEQ multiplex PCR; TCRdb lists only in-frame clones, some missing. The DNA was the basis for D and trimming; V, J and clone size are from that table. The table includes 80,000 to 95,000 clones, roughly 71% detected once. This TCR derives from a young woman in good health and CMV-seropositive. Specimen: PBMCs. This rearrangement joins TRBV2 to TRBJ1-1; D is uncertain. The CDR3 bases are TGTGCCAGCGGAGACGGAGAAGCTTTCTTT. It yields the protein CASGDGEAFF.